This paragraph reports one T cell receptor (beta chain). The PCR had 60 Vbeta and 13 Jbeta primers. Assay used: immunoSEQ multiplex PCR; TCRdb lists only in-frame clones, some missing. The repertoire holds about 120,000 clones, with around 81% as singletons. This specimen belongs to a study of cytomegalovirus exposure and HLA in healthy donors. Study as a whole: Unique TCRs from HLA-typed donors, 70 million to 100 million of them, were held in an early data release.

This CDR3 spans 14 amino acids. CDR1 and CDR2 (germline): GTSNPN, SVGIG (reference sequence). V was pared by 2 bases and J by 3 bases, with 6 bases of the junction left unmatched. This chain links TRBV30 with TRBJ2-5; 7 nucleotides align to TRBD2. The TCR was taken from a female donor in good health and CMV-seronegative. The sequencing input was PBMCs. CDR3 sequence: CAWSLGSGKETQYF. As DNA, the CDR3 is TGTGCCTGGAGTCTAGGGAGCGGGAAAGAGACCCAGTACTTC.